Listed below are T cell receptor beta chains from one sample, sequenced in a study of cytomegalovirus exposure and HLA in healthy donors. The assay was immunoSEQ multiplex PCR, and TCRdb's table has in-frame clones only and misses some. The sample lists approximately 150,000 clones; approximately 80% were seen once. Sequencing was carried out using PBMCs. The source is a boy aged 2-9 years in good health and CMV-seronegative. Each CDR3 is given with its conserved first and last residue. D genes are given only for firm matches. Clone size, where shown, is once, few, many, or a class for clones that have expanded.

d_gene	v_gene	j_gene	abundance	CDR3aa	CDR3nt
.	TRBV6-6	TRBJ2-5	.	CASSLQGIETQYF	TGTGCCAGCAGCTTACAGGGAATAGAGACCCAGTACTTC
.	TRBV27	TRBJ2-3	.	CASRRQISNTDTQYF	TGTGCCAGCAGACGACAGATAAGTAACACAGATACGCAGTATTTT
.	TRBV2	TRBJ2-7	.	CASSELHSYEQYF	TGTGCCAGCAGTGAGCTTCACTCCTACGAGCAGTACTTC
.	TRBV7-3	TRBJ2-5	once	CASSRGGAETQYF	TGTGCCAGCAGCCGAGGGGGGGCAGAGACCCAGTACTTC
TRBD1	TRBV2	TRBJ2-5	few	CASSQTGGWSEETQYF	TGTGCCAGCAGCCAAACAGGGGGCTGGTCGGAAGAGACCCAGTACTTC
.	TRBV6-5	TRBJ1-2	few	CASSYHPRGNYGYTF	TGTGCCAGCAGTTACCATCCGAGGGGGAACTATGGCTACACCTTC
.	TRBV30	TRBJ2-4	.	CAWDRAKNIQYF	TGTGCCTGGGACAGGGCCAAAAACATTCAGTACTTC
TRBD1	TRBV6-4	TRBJ1-6	.	CARRTGNNSPLHF	TGTGCCAGGCGGACAGGTAATAATTCACCCCTCCACTTT
.	TRBV9	TRBJ1-2	.	CASGKKGPYGYTF	TGTGCCAGCGGGAAGAAGGGGCCCTATGGCTACACCTTC
.	TRBV5-5	TRBJ1-6	.	CASSLAPSSNSPLHF	TGTGCCAGCAGCTTGGCCCCTTCGAGTAATTCACCCCTCCACTTT
.	TRBV19	TRBJ2-1	.	CASSPLIRYNEQFF	TGTGCCAGTAGTCCACTCATAAGATACAATGAGCAGTTCTTC
TRBD1	TRBV6-5	TRBJ2-5	.	CASSFSGTGEETQYF	TGTGCCAGCAGTTTCTCCGGGACAGGGGAAGAGACCCAGTACTTC
TRBD2	TRBV7-9	TRBJ2-2	.	CASSSTSANTGELFF	TGTGCCAGCAGCTCCACTAGCGCCAACACCGGGGAGCTGTTTTTT
.	TRBV6-5	TRBJ1-1	few	CASSYGASTTEAFF	TGTGCCAGCAGTTACGGAGCCTCCACCACTGAAGCTTTCTTT
.	TRBV10-3	TRBJ1-1	.	CAIRGSQGNTEAFF	TGTGCCATCAGAGGCTCACAGGGTAACACTGAAGCTTTCTTT
.	TRBV19	TRBJ2-5	.	CASSIDPSATPQYF	TGTGCCAGTAGTATAGACCCTAGCGCCACTCCCCAGTACTTC
.	TRBV30	TRBJ1-2	.	CAWSVNRATMYGYTF	TGTGCCTGGAGTGTAAACAGGGCCACGATGTATGGCTACACCTTC
TRBD2	TRBV18	TRBJ2-7	.	CASSPPRASGRRYEQYF	TGTGCCAGCTCACCACCTCGGGCTAGCGGGAGGAGGTACGAGCAGTACTTC
.	TRBV28	TRBJ2-3	.	CASSLFQGFTDTQYF	TGTGCCAGCAGTTTATTTCAGGGATTCACAGATACGCAGTATTTT
.	TRBV7-9	TRBJ1-3	.	CASSFTLRGNTIYF	TGTGCCAGCAGCTTTACTCTCCGGGGAAACACCATATATTTT
TRBD2	TRBV4-2	TRBJ2-1	.	CASSQDRRGRGGEQFF	TGTGCCAGCAGCCAAGATAGGCGCGGGAGAGGCGGGGAGCAGTTCTTC
TRBD1	TRBV30	TRBJ1-6	.	CAWGAPDRASPLHF	TGTGCCTGGGGGGCCCCGGACAGGGCTTCACCCCTCCACTTT
.	TRBV10-3	TRBJ2-7	.	CAISAEGIAEQYF	TGTGCCATCAGTGCGGAGGGCATAGCCGAGCAGTACTTC
TRBD1	TRBV2	TRBJ1-1	.	CASSVEQGASEAFF	TGTGCCAGCAGTGTGGAACAGGGGGCCTCGGAAGCTTTCTTT
TRBD2	TRBV7-8	TRBJ2-3	few	CASSEALAGRSTDTQYF	TGTGCCAGCAGCGAAGCACTAGCGGGAAGAAGCACAGATACGCAGTATTTT
.	TRBV18	TRBJ2-6	.	CASSRQAGTTSGANVLTF	TGTGCCAGCTCTCGCCAGGCAGGGACAACATCTGGGGCCAACGTCCTGACTTTC